The 4 T cell receptor beta chains reported below all come from one sample, sequenced in a study of T cell repertoires in cytomegalovirus infection. TCRdb itself ran the reads through MiXCR, one entry per CDR3 protein. The sample holds around 530,000 distinct CDR3 sequences, more than 15% seen once. Sequenced input: CD8+ T cells from PBMCs. The receptors were sampled from a human donor in good health (CMV status not recorded). Some clones in this sample may be carry-over from other donors' samples.

This clonotype was detected only once. The chain joins TRBV29-1 to TRBJ1-5; D gene unclear. CDR1 and CDR2 (germline): SQVTM, ANQGSEA. This CDR3 has 16 residues. Trimming shortened V by 0 bases and J by 1 base, and 13 bases separated the two germline ends. CDR3 sequence (DNA): TGCAGCGTTGAAGATTTGGGCAGTCGAAGCAATCAGCCCCAGCATTTT. Encoded protein: CSVEDLGSRSNQPQHF.

The sample holds many counts of this clonotype. The genes are TRBV5-1 and TRBJ2-7; D is ambiguous. V lost 1 base and J lost 0, with 11 bases in between. The germline CDR1 and CDR2 sequences are SGHRS and YFSETQ. There are 15 residues in the CDR3. The CDR3 region is CASSLRGDSSYEQYF. CDR3 DNA: TGCGCCAGCAGCTTGAGAGGCGATAGCTCCTACGAGCAGTACTTC.

This clonotype was counted only a few times. The chain is built from TRBV11-1 and TRBJ2-7; TRBD1 might be the D (5 bases). Germline V gene lookup returns CDR1 SGHAT and CDR2 FQDESV (reference sequence). Trimming took 7 bases from V and 3 from J, leaving 16 bases between them. This CDR3 has 14 amino acids. The CDR3 protein is CASTETVRFYEQYF. In nucleotides, the CDR3 is TGTGCCAGCACCGAGACAGTGCGGTTCTACGAGCAGTACTTC.

This clonotype has a handful of counts. The chain is built from TRBV6-5 and TRBJ2-6; D unresolved. Germline V CDR1 and CDR2: MNHEY, SVGAGI. The CDR3 has 15 amino acids. V was pared by 4 bases and J by 2 bases, with 9 bases between. CDR3 coding DNA: TGTGCCAGCAGTTCCTCATTGGCTGGGGCCAACGTCCTGACTTTC. Translated: CASSSSLAGANVLTF.